This TCR beta chain was sequenced during a study of shared clonotypes between healthy human individuals. V gave up 3 bases and J gave up 2 bases, with 11 bases separating them. The germline gives CDR1 LNHDA, CDR2 SQIVND (reference sequence). The CDR3 covers 15 residues. Study-wide points: Shared clonotypes across all four donors exceeded non-shared ones in generation probability. Larger estimated richness was generally seen in naive subsets than in memory subsets. Sampling covered nothing but blood. Tissue TCR repertoires likely differ from those found in blood.

Naive CD8 cells lacked CD45RO and underwent positive selection for CCR7, leaving out terminally differentiated effector memory CD45RA+ cells. With respect to this clone: What it recognizes is unknown.

The genomic DNA of each subset was split evenly across several immunoSEQ plates. Here immunoSEQ multiplex PCR was the method, and the copy in TCRdb shows in-frame clones only, minus some. Of around 600,000 clones listed, 85% to 95% were seen once; the top ten hold about 0.11%. The material sequenced was naive CD8+ T cells sorted from blood. This TCR derives from a woman under 40 in good health. The genes are TRBV19 and TRBJ1-5, with D maybe TRBD1 (5 bases). In DNA, the CDR3 is TGTGCCAGTAGTATCATGGGGGTGGGCAATCAGCCCCAGCATTTT. Translating gives CASSIMGVGNQPQHF. Drawing the rest from reference TRBV19 and TRBJ1-5, the complete variable domain is DGGITQSPKYLFRKEGQNVTLSCEQNLNHDAMYWYRQDPGQGLRLIYYSQIVNDFQKGDIAEGYSVSREKKESFPLTVTSAQKNPTAFYLCASSIMGVGNQPQHFGDGTRLSIL.